Listed here are 10 T cell receptor beta chains from one sample, sequenced in a study of identical twins. One entry per CDR3 protein, called by TCRdb with MiXCR from the 5' RACE reads. This table has approximately 490,000 distinct CDR3 sequences, approximately 20% appearing once. The same specimen was also included in a second study, on yellow fever vaccine responses in identical twins.

Specimen: CD4+ T cells sorted from blood. These receptors came from a woman aged 18 to 35 in good health.

The rearrangement uses TRBV4-1 and TRBJ2-2, with a tentative D call TRBD2 (5 bases). This CDR3 spans 16 amino acids. V lost 2 bases and J 6 bases, leaving 16 bases between the germline ends. From germline, CDR1 is MGHRA and CDR2 YSYEKL. CDR3 in amino acids: CASSQSPLPGSGELFF. The CDR3 bases are TGCGCCAGCAGCCAATCCCCCCTGCCGGGGTCCGGGGAGCTGTTTTTT.

The gene calls are TRBV20-1 and TRBJ1-6, with TRBD1 identical over 8 bases. This CDR3 region has 16 residues. V lost 4 bases and J lost 10; bases outside the gene matches: 15. From germline, CDR1 is DFQATT and CDR2 SNEGSKA (reference sequence). CDR3 DNA: TGCAGTGCTAAAAAAGAGGGCGGACAGGGTCGATCACCCCTCCACTTT. Its protein is CSAKKEGGQGRSPLHF.

The CDR3 protein is CSGQGSGNTIYF. The CDR3 region has the DNA TGCAGTGGCCAGGGATCTGGAAACACCATATATTTT. V usage is TRBV20-1 and J usage is TRBJ1-3; D is possibly TRBD1 (5 bases). Looked up from germline, CDR1 is DFQATT and CDR2 is SNEGSKA (reference sequence). Trimming removed 7 bases at V and 1 base at J, with 8 bases between. This CDR3 spans 12 amino acids.

The J gene is TRBJ2-1, the V gene TRBV20-1; possibly TRBD2 for D (6 bases). Germline V gene lookup returns CDR1 DFQATT and CDR2 SNEGSKA (reference sequence). Trimming cost V 3 bases and J 5 bases, with 17 bases left between them. The CDR3 is 15 amino acids. This chain's CDR3 is CSARGGTHLNNEQFF. CDR3 nucleotides: TGCAGTGCTAGGGGCGGGACTCACCTAAACAATGAGCAGTTCTTC.

This clonotype came up a few times. The chain joins TRBV28 to TRBJ2-3, with 8 positions matching TRBD2. The V gene's germline CDR1 is MDHEN and CDR2 SYDVKM. The CDR3 is 17 residues long. V gave up 5 bases and J gave up 8 bases; unmatched junction bases: 18. CDR3 nucleotides: TGTGCCAGCAGTACCTCCCAGCTAGCGGGCCCTGAGGGTACGCAGTATTTT. Translation gives CASSTSQLAGPEGTQYF.

V usage is TRBV11-3 and J usage is TRBJ2-7, with TRBD2 identical over 12 bases. The CDR3 spans 16 residues. The junction had 7 bases not matched to a gene; V was cut back by 5 bases and J by 2 bases. The V gene's germline CDR1 is SGHNT and CDR2 YENEEA. CDR3 region: CASSRTLAGGTYEQYF. The DNA of the CDR3 is TGTGCCAGCAGCCGAACCCTAGCGGGAGGGACCTACGAGCAGTACTTC.

The chain employs TRBV9 and TRBJ1-1; the D gene is possibly TRBD1 (5 bases). This CDR3 is built from 15 residues. Trimming took 0 bases from V and 4 from J, leaving 13 bases between them. Looked up from germline, CDR1 is SGDLS and CDR2 is YYNGEE. CDR3 coding DNA: TGTGCCAGCAGCGTAGGTGGCAGGGTAGCCACTGAAGCTTTCTTT. The encoded protein is CASSVGGRVATEAFF.

The sample holds a few counts of this clonotype. The rearrangement links TRBV6-1 to TRBJ2-1, with 13 bases aligning to TRBD2. The CDR3 runs to 16 residues. Trimming removed 4 bases from V and 10 bases from J; junction bases left unmatched: 10. CDR1 is MNHNS, CDR2 SASEGT, per germline. CDR3 sequence (DNA): TGTGCCAGCAGTGCCCCCGGGACTAGCGGGATAAACGAGCAGTTCTTC. It yields the protein CASSAPGTSGINEQFF.

This clonotype turned up a few times. This chain joins TRBV7-3 and TRBJ2-1, with 14 bases lining up with TRBD2. With V trimmed by 4 bases and J by 8 bases, 16 bases remained unmatched. The germline V gene encodes CDR1 SGHTA and CDR2 FQGTGA. CDR3 size: 19 residues. The chain's CDR3 is CASSSRTSGRTLLSDEQFF. Written as DNA, the CDR3 is TGTGCCAGCAGCTCCAGGACTAGCGGGAGGACCTTACTGTCAGATGAGCAGTTCTTC.

The chain joins TRBV20-1 to TRBJ2-3, with 11 bases identical to TRBD2. The CDR3 consists of 15 residues. Germline V gives CDR1 DFQATT, CDR2 SNEGSKA (reference sequence). The V gene end was trimmed by 3 bases and the J gene end by 4 bases; junction bases not matched to a gene: 6. In nucleotides, the CDR3 is TGCAGTGCTAGGGTGGGGACTAGCGGTTCAGATACGCAGTATTTT. This codes for CSARVGTSGSDTQYF.